This TCR beta chain is drawn from a study of T cells after posttransplantation cyclophosphamide. The repertoire was sequenced with immunoSEQ multiplex PCR; TCRdb's copy has only in-frame clones and lacks some. The top ten hold roughly 3% of the sample, which has 25,000 to 30,000 clones, 86% seen once. Germline V gene sequence: CDR1 MNHNS, CDR2 SASEGT. The trim removed 4 bases at V and 6 bases at J, leaving 11 bases unmatched. The CDR3 loop spans 16 amino acids. The V gene is TRBV6-1, the J gene TRBJ2-1; 8 nucleotides match TRBD1. The sequencing input was PBMCs. This sequence was found in a man in his fifties or sixties. The CDR3 DNA follows: TGTGCCAGCAGTGGCTGGGAAGAGACAGGGGTCAATGAGCAGTTCTTC. Translation gives CASSGWEETGVNEQFF.